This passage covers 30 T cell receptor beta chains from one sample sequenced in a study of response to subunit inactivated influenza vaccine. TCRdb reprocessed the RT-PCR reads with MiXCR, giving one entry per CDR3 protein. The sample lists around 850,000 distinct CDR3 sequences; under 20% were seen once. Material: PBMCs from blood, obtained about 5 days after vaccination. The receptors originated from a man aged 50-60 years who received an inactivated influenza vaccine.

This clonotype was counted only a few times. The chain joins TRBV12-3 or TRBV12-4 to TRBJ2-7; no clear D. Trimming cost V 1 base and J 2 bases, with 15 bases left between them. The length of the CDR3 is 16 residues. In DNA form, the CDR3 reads TGTGCCAGCAGTTTAGGCTTCCTAGGATCCCCCTACGAGCAGTACTTC. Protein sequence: CASSLGFLGSPYEQYF.

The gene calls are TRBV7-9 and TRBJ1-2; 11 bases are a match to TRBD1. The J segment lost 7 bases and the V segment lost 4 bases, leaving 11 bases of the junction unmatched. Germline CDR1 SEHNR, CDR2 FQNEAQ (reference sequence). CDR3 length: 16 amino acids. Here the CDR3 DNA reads TGTGCCAGCAGCTCCGCCGGGACAGGGGGGAATGGTGGCTACACCTTC. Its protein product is CASSSAGTGGNGGYTF.

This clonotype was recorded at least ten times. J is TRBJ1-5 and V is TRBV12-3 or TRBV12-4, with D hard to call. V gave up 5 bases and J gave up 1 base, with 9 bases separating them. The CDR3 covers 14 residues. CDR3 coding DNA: TGTGCCAGCAGTCTGACGGGGAGCAATCAGCCCCAGCATTTT. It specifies CASSLTGSNQPQHF.

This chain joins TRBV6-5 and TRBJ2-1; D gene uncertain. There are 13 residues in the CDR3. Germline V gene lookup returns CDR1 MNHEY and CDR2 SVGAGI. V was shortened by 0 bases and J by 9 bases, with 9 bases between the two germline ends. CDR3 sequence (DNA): TGTGCCAGCAGTTACTCGTTGGTGAGTGAGCAGTTCTTC. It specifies CASSYSLVSEQFF.

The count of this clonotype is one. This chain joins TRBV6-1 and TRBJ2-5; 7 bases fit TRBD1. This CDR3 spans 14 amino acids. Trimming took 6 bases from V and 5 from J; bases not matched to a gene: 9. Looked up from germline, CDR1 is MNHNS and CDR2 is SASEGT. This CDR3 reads CASRKQGNRETQYF. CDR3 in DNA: TGTGCCAGCAGAAAACAGGGGAATCGGGAGACCCAGTACTTC.

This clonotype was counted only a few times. The CDR3 region is CAISESGGLGEQFF. The CDR3 DNA reads as TGTGCCATCAGTGAGTCCGGAGGACTCGGTGAGCAGTTCTTC. The rearrangement joins TRBV10-3 to TRBJ2-1; the D gene is possibly TRBD2 (5 bases). The germline V gene has CDR1 ENHRY and CDR2 SYGVKD. The CDR3 totals 14 residues. The V and J ends lost 0 bases and 9 bases respectively, with 12 bases between them.

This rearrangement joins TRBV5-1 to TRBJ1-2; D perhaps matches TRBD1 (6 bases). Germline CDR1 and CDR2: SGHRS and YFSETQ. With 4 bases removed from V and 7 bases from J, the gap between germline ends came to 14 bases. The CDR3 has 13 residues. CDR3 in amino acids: CASSPEQGIGYTF. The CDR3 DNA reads TGCGCCAGCAGCCCGGAACAGGGAATTGGCTACACCTTC.

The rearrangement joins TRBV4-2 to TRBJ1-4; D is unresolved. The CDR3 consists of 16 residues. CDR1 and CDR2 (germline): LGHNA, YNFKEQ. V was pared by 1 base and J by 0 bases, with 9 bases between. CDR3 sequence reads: CASSQAQGATNEKLFF. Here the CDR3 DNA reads TGTGCCAGCAGCCAAGCTCAAGGAGCAACTAATGAAAAACTGTTTTTT.

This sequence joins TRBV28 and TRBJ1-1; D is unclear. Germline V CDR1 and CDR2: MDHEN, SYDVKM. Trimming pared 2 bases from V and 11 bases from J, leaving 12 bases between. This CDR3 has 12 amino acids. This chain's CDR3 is CASSLGQTGAFF. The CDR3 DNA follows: TGTGCCAGCAGTTTAGGGCAGACCGGGGCTTTCTTT.

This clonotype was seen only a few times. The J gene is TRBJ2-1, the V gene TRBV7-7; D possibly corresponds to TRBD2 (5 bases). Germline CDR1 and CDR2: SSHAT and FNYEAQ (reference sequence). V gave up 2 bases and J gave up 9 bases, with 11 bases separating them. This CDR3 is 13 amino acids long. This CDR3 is CASSLNGIGEQFF. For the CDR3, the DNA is TGTGCCAGCAGCTTAAACGGGATAGGTGAGCAGTTCTTC.

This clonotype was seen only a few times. CDR3 amino acids: CASSRRDRATDTQYF. CDR3 bases: TGTGCCAGCAGCCGGAGGGACAGGGCCACAGATACGCAGTATTTT. The chain combines TRBV5-5 with TRBJ2-3; the match to TRBD1 covers 9 bases. Germline lookup yields CDR1 SGHKS and CDR2 YYEKEE (reference sequence). J was trimmed by 2 bases and V by 4 bases; bases with no gene match: 5. The CDR3 is 15 amino acids.

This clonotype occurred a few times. The CDR3, as DNA: TGTGCCAGCAGCGCGACTGGGGGACTAGCCTACAATGAGCAGTTCTTC. Amino acids: CASSATGGLAYNEQFF. This sequence joins TRBV9 and TRBJ2-1; 8 bases match TRBD2. The CDR3 totals 16 residues. The V and J ends lost 3 bases and 2 bases, in that order; junction bases with no gene match: 7. Germline CDR1 is SGDLS and CDR2 is YYNGEE.

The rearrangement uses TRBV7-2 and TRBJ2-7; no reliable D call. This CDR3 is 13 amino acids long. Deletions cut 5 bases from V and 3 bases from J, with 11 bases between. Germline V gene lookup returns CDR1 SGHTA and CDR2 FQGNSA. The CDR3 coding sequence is TGTGCCAGCAGCCATTCTAGGCTCTACGAGCAGTACTTC. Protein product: CASSHSRLYEQYF.

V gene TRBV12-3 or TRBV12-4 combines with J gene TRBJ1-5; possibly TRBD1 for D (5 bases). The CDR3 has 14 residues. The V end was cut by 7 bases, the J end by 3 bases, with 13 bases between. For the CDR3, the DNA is TGTGCCAGCACGGGGCCTCTCCTCAATCAGCCCCAGCATTTT. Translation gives CASTGPLLNQPQHF.

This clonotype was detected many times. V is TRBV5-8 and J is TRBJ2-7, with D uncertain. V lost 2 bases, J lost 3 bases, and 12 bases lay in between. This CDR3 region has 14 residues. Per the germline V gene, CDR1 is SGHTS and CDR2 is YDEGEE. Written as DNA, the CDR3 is TGTGCCAGCAGCTTTAAGGGCGACCTCTACGAGCAGTACTTC. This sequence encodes CASSFKGDLYEQYF. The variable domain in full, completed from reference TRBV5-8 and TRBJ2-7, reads EAGVTQSPTHLIKTRGQQATLRCSPISGHTSVYWYQQALGLGLQFLLWYDEGEERNRGNFPPRFSGRQFPNYSSELNVNALELEDSALYLCASSFKGDLYEQYFGPGTRLTVT.

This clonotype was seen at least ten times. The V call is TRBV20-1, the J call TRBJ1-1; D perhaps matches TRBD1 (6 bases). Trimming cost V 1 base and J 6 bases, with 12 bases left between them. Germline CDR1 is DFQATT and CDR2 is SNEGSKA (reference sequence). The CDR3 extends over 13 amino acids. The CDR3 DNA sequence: TGCAGTGCTAGAGGTACAGGGATCCCTGAAGCTTTCTTT. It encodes CSARGTGIPEAFF.

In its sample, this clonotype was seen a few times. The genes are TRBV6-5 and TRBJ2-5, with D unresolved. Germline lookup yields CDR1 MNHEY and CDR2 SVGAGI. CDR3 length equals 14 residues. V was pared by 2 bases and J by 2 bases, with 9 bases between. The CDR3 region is CASSYLGTQETQYF. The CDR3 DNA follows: TGTGCCAGCAGTTACCTTGGTACTCAAGAGACCCAGTACTTC.

CDR3 loop: CASSLGRDRVGGYTF. The DNA of the CDR3 is TGTGCCAGCAGCTTAGGCCGGGACAGGGTAGGAGGCTACACCTTC. The rearrangement uses TRBV7-6 and TRBJ1-2; TRBD1 aligns across 9 bases. Unmatched junction bases numbered 8, after V lost 1 base and J lost 8 bases. Germline V gene lookup returns CDR1 SGHVS and CDR2 FNYEAQ. The CDR3 is 15 amino acids.

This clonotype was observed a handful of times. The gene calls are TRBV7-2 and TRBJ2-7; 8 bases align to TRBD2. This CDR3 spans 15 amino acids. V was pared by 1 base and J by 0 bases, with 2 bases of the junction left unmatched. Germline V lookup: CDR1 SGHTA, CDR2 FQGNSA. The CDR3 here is CASSLERGSSYEQYF. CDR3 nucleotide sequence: TGTGCCAGCAGCTTAGAGCGGGGGAGCTCCTACGAGCAGTACTTC.

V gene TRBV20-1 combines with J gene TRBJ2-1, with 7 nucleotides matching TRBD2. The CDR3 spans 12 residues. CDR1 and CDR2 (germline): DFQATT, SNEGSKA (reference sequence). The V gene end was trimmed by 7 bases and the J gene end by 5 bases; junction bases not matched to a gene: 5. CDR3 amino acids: CSEIGGNNEQFF. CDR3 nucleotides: TGCAGTGAAATCGGGGGGAACAATGAGCAGTTCTTC.

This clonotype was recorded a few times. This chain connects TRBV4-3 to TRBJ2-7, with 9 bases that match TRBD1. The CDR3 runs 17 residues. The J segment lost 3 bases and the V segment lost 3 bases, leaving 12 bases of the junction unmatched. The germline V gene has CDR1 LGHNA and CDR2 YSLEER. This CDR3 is CASSQTAGQGTLYEQYF. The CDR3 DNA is TGCGCCAGCAGCCAGACGGCCGGACAGGGGACACTCTACGAGCAGTACTTC.

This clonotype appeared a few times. As DNA, the CDR3 is TGTGCCAGCAGCCAAGTGGGGACAGGGGCCATTCAGTACTTC. Amino acids: CASSQVGTGAIQYF. V usage is TRBV4-2 and J usage is TRBJ2-4, with TRBD1 identical over 10 bases. The germline CDR1 and CDR2 sequences are LGHNA and YNFKEQ. CDR3 length equals 14 residues. Unmatched junction bases numbered 3, after V lost 1 base and J lost 9 bases.

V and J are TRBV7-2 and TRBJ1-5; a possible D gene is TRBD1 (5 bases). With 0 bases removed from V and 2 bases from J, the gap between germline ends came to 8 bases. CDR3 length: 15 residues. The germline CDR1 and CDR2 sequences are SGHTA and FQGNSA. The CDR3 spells CASSLASRGNQPQHF. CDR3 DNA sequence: TGTGCCAGCAGCTTAGCATCCAGGGGCAATCAGCCCCAGCATTTT.

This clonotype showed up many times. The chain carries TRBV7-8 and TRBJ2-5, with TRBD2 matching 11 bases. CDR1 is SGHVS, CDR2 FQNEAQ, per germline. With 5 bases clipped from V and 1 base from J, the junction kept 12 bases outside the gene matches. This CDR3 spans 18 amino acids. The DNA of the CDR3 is TGTGCCAGCAGCCCTAGACTCAGACTAGCGGGGACCCAAGAGACCCAGTACTTC. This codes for CASSPRLRLAGTQETQYF.

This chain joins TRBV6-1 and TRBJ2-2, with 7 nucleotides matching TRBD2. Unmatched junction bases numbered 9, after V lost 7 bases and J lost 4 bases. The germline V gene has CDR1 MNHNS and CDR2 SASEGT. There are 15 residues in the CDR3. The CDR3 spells CASTGGGESTGELFF. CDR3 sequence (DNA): TGTGCCAGCACTGGGGGGGGGGAGAGCACCGGGGAGCTGTTTTTT.

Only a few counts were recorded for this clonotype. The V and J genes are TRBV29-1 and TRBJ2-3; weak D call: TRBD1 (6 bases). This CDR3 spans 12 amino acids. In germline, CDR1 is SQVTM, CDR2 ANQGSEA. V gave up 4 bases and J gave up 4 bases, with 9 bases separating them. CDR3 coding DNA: TGCAGCGTTGTTTGGACAGCAGATACGCAGTATTTT. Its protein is CSVVWTADTQYF.

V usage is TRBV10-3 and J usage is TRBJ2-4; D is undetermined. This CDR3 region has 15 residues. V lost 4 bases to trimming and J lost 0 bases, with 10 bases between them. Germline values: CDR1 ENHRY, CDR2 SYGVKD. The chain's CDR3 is CAISARPLAKNIQYF. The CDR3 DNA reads TGTGCCATCAGTGCCAGACCCCTAGCCAAAAACATTCAGTACTTC.

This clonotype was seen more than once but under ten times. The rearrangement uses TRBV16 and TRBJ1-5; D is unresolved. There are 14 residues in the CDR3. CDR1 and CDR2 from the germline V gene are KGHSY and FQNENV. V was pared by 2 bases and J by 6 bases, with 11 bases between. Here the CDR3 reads CASSQLTGSQPQHF. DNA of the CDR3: TGTGCCAGCAGCCAACTAACGGGAAGTCAGCCCCAGCATTTT.

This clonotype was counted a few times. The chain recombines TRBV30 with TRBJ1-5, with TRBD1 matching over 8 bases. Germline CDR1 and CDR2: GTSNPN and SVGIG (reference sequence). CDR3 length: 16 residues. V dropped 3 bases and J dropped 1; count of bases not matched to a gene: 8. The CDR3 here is CAWRDRRGPSNQPQHF. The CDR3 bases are TGTGCCTGGAGGGACCGCAGGGGGCCGAGCAATCAGCCCCAGCATTTT.

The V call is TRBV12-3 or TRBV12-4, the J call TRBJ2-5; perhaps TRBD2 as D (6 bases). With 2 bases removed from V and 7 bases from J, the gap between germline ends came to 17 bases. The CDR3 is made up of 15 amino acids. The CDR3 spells CASSLRAGPRGTQYF. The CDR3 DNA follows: TGTGCCAGCAGTTTAAGGGCGGGACCAAGGGGGACCCAGTACTTC.